A single sample is the source of the 15 T cell receptor beta chains below, sequenced in a study of T cell responses to AZD1222 COVID-19 vaccine. Only in-frame clones appear in the TCRdb table, and some are missing; sequencing was by immunoSEQ multiplex PCR. The sample lists over 85,000 clones, 86% occurring once. Source: peripheral blood, taken on day 0 of AZD1222 vaccination. These receptors were collected from an adult in good health.

CDR3 amino acids: CASSLGSGTPQYF. CDR3 in DNA: TGTGCCAGCAGTTTAGGTAGTGGGACACCCCAGTACTTC. The V gene is TRBV12-3 or TRBV12-4, the J gene TRBJ2-5; D possibly corresponds to TRBD1 (6 bases). Trimming removed 1 base from V and 9 bases from J, with 12 bases in between. The length of the CDR3 is 13 residues.

The chain links TRBV6-2 or TRBV6-3 to TRBJ2-5, with 8 bases matching TRBD1. The germline V gene encodes CDR1 MNHEY and CDR2 SVGEGT. The CDR3 contains 16 residues. Trimming cost V 2 bases and J 1 base; bases outside gene matches: 6. CDR3 loop: CASSYPGQAAQETQYF. Here the CDR3 DNA reads TGTGCCAGCAGTTACCCGGGACAGGCGGCCCAAGAGACCCAGTACTTC.

The chain recombines TRBV6-2 or TRBV6-3 with TRBJ1-2, with TRBD1 matching over 7 bases. V trimming: 0 bases; J trimming: 8 bases; junction bases outside the gene matches: 6. The length of the CDR3 is 14 residues. The germline gives CDR1 MNHEY, CDR2 SVGEGT. CDR3 amino acids: CASSYSTDRFGYTF. The CDR3 DNA follows: TGTGCCAGCAGTTACTCGACGGACAGGTTCGGCTACACCTTC.

The chain uses TRBV5-1 and TRBJ1-4, with D possibly matching TRBD1 (6 bases). Between the trimmed V and J ends, which lost 1 base and 8 bases, there was a span of 12 bases. The CDR3 loop spans 14 amino acids. Germline CDR1 is SGHRS and CDR2 is YFSETQ. In nucleotides, the CDR3 is TGCGCCAGCAGCTTGTGGGGTACAGGGGAAAAACTGTTTTTT. Translating it yields CASSLWGTGEKLFF.

The V call is TRBV29-1, the J call TRBJ2-7; 12 nucleotides agree with TRBD2. The junction had 3 bases not matched to a gene; V was cut back by 6 bases and J by 3 bases. Germline V gives CDR1 SQVTM, CDR2 ANQGSEA. This CDR3 has 13 residues. The CDR3 protein is CSVTSGRSYEQYF. Here the CDR3 DNA reads TGCAGCGTCACTAGCGGGAGGAGCTACGAGCAGTACTTC.

This chain connects TRBV11-3 to TRBJ2-2; no clear D gene. The CDR3 has 14 residues. Trimming cost V 1 base and J 0 bases, with 3 bases left between them. Germline V lookup: CDR1 SGHNT, CDR2 YENEEA. CDR3 sequence (DNA): TGTGCCAGCAGCTTAGGGACGAACACCGGGGAGCTGTTTTTT. Protein: CASSLGTNTGELFF.

The chain is built from TRBV10-3 and TRBJ1-1, with D maybe TRBD1 (5 bases). The CDR3 has 13 amino acids. V was cut by 10 bases and J by 4 bases, with 16 bases left in between. CDR1 and CDR2 from the germline V gene are ENHRY and SYGVKD. CDR3: CASFRAIGTEAFF. In DNA form, the CDR3 reads TGTGCCAGCTTCAGGGCTATCGGCACTGAAGCTTTCTTT.

V usage is TRBV4-3 and J usage is TRBJ1-1; D uncertain. CDR1 LGHNA and CDR2 YSLEER come from the germline V gene. The CDR3 runs to 15 residues. Trimming cost V 0 bases and J 1 base, with 9 bases left between them. The CDR3 DNA follows: TGCGCCAGCAGCCAAGATCTGGCCCAGAACACTGAAGCTTTCTTT. Its translation is CASSQDLAQNTEAFF.

The chain has TRBV9 and TRBJ1-3, with D possibly TRBD1 on 5 matching bases. Trimming cost V 3 bases and J 0 bases, with 10 bases left between them. CDR1 SGDLS and CDR2 YYNGEE come from the germline V gene. CDR3 length: 15 amino acids. CDR3: CASSDTGLSGNTIYF. The CDR3, as DNA: TGTGCCAGCAGCGACACAGGCCTCTCTGGAAACACCATATATTTT.

J is TRBJ1-2 and V is TRBV9; no reliable D call. The CDR3 loop spans 13 amino acids. Germline V CDR1 and CDR2: SGDLS, YYNGEE. The ends were cut back, 4 bases at V and 7 bases at J, with 14 bases in the middle. The CDR3 nucleotides are TGTGCCAGCAGCCCGTCGGGCCACCCTGGCTACACCTTC. It specifies CASSPSGHPGYTF.

This chain joins TRBV4-2 and TRBJ1-2, with a possible D match to TRBD1 (6 bases). The CDR3 sequence is 14 residues long. V lost 1 base, J lost 3 bases, and 9 bases lay in between. Germline CDR1 LGHNA, CDR2 YNFKEQ. The CDR3 loop reads CASSQGGGDYGYTF. The DNA for the CDR3 is TGTGCCAGCAGCCAAGGAGGGGGTGACTATGGCTACACCTTC.

DNA of the CDR3: TGTGCCAGCATTCTAAGAGGCATAGACAATCAGCCCCAGCATTTT. This translates into CASILRGIDNQPQHF. The chain employs TRBV6-5 and TRBJ1-5; D call uncertain. The CDR3 sequence is 15 residues long. Germline CDR1 and CDR2: MNHEY and SVGAGI. V was pared by 7 bases and J by 3 bases, with 16 bases between.

V and J are TRBV9 and TRBJ2-1; TRBD2 agrees at 8 bases. V gave up 5 bases and J gave up 0 bases; unmatched junction bases: 4. The CDR3 is 15 residues long. Germline CDR1 and CDR2: SGDLS and YYNGEE. The CDR3 is CASSQAGDSYNEQFF. The DNA for the CDR3 is TGTGCCAGCAGTCAAGCGGGGGACTCCTACAATGAGCAGTTCTTC.

This clone was detected only a few times. The chain combines TRBV7-2 with TRBJ1-5; 7 bases align to TRBD1. J lost 5 bases, V lost 4 bases, and 8 bases had no gene match. The CDR3 is made up of 15 amino acids. From germline, CDR1 is SGHTA and CDR2 FQGNSA. CDR3 protein: CASSWQVTGDQPQHF. In DNA, the CDR3 is TGTGCCAGCAGCTGGCAAGTAACAGGGGATCAGCCCCAGCATTTT.

The chain uses TRBV24-1 and TRBJ2-4; D unresolved. Trimming stripped 5 bases from V and 9 bases from J, with 10 bases between. The CDR3 extends over 12 amino acids. The germline gives CDR1 KGHDR, CDR2 SFDVKD. CDR3 residues: CATSAAIGIQYF. The CDR3 DNA sequence: TGTGCCACCAGTGCGGCCATTGGCATTCAGTACTTC.